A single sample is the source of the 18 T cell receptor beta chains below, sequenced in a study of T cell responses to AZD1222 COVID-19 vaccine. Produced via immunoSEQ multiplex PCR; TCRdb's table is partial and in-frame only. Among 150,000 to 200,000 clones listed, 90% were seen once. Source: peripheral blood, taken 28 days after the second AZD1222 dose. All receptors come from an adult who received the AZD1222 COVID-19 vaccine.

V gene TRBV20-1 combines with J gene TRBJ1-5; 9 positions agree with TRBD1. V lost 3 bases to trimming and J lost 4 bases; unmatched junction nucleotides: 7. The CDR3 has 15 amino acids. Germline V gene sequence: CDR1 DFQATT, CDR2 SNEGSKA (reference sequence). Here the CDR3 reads CSASGTGSENQPQHF. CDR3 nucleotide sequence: TGCAGTGCTAGTGGGACAGGGTCGGAAAATCAGCCCCAGCATTTT.

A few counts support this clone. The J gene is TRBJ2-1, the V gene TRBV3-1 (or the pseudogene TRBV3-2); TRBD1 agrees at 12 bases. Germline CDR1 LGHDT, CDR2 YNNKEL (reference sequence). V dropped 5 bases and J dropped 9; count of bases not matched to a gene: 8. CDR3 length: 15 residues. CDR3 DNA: TGTGCCAGCAGCGGACCGGGACAGGGGGCGTTTGAGCAGTTCTTC. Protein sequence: CASSGPGQGAFEQFF.

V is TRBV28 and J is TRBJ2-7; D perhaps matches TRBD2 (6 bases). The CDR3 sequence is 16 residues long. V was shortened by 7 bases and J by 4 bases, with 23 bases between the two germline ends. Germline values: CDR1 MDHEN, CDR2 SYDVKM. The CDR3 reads CASIPRGVVSSYEQYF. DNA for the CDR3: TGTGCCAGCATCCCCCGCGGGGTGGTGTCTTCATACGAGCAGTACTTC.

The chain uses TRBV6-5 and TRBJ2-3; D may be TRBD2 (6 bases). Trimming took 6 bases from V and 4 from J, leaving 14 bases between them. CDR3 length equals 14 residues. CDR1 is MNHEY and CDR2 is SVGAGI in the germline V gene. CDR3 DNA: TGTGCCAGCAGGGGAGCTAGCGAATCAGATACGCAGTATTTT. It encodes CASRGASESDTQYF.

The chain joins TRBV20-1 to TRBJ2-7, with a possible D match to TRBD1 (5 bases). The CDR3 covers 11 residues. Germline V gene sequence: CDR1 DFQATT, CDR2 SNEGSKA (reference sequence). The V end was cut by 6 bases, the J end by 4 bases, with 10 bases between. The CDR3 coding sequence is TGCAGTGCGGATGACAGTTACGAGCAGTACTTC. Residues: CSADDSYEQYF.

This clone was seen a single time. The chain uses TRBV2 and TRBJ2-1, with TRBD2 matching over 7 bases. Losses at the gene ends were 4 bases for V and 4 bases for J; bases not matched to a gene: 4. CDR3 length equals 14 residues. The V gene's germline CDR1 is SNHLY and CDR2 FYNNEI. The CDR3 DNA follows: TGTGCCAGCAGTGGGGCGGGGGATTACAATGAGCAGTTCTTC. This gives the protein CASSGAGDYNEQFF. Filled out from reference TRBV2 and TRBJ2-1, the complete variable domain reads EPEVTQTPSHQVTQMGQEVILRCVPISNHLYFYWYRQILGQKVEFLVSFYNNEISEKSEIFDDQFSVERPDGSNFTLKIRSTKLEDSAMYFCASSGAGDYNEQFFGPGTRLTVL.

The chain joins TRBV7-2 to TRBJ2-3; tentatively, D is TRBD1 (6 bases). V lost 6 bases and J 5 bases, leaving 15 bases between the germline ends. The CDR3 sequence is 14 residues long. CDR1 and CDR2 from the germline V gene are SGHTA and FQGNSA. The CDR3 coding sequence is TGTGCCAGCAGGGAACAGGGATCGGGAGATACGCAGTATTTT. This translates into CASREQGSGDTQYF.

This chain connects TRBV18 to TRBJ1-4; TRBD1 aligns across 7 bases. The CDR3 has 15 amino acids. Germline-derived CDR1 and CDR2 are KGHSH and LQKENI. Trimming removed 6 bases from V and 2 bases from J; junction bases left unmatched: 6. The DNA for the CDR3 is TGTGCCAGCTCCTTACAGGGGAGGACTAATGAAAAACTGTTTTTT. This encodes CASSLQGRTNEKLFF.

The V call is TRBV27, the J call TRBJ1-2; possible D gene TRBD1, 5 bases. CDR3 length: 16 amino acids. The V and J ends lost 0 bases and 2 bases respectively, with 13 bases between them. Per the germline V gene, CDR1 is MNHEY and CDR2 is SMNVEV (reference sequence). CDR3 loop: CASSLSPLDSNYGYTF. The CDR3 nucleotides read TGTGCCAGCAGTTTATCGCCTCTAGACAGCAACTATGGCTACACCTTC.

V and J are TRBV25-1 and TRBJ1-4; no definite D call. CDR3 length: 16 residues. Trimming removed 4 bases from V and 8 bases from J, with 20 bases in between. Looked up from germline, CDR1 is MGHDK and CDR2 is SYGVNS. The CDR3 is CASSGRTQRRSEKLFF. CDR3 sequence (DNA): TGTGCCAGCAGTGGTAGGACTCAAAGGCGGAGCGAAAAACTGTTTTTT.

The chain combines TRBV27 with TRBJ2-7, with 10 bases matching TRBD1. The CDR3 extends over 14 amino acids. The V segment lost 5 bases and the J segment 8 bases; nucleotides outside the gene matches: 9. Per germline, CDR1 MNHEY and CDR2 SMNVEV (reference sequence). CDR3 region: CASSPGQGRTQQYF. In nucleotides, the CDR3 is TGTGCCAGCAGTCCGGGACAGGGGAGGACTCAGCAGTACTTC.

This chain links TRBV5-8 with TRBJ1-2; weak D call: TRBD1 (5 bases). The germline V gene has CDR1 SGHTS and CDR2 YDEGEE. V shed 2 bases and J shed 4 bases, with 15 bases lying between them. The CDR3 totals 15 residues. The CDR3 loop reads CASSFSVSGTYGYTF. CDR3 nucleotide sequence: TGTGCCAGCAGCTTTAGTGTGTCAGGGACCTATGGCTACACCTTC.

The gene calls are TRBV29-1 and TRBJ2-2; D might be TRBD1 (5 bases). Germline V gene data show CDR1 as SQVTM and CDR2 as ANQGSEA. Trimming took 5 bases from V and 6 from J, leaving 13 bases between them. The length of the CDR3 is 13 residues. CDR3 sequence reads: CSVSITGAGELFF. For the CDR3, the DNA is TGCAGCGTTTCTATTACAGGCGCCGGGGAGCTGTTTTTT.

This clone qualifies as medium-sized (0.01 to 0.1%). The CDR3: CASSLPGLAGGPGQETQYF. In DNA, the CDR3 is TGCGCCAGCAGCCTACCGGGACTAGCGGGAGGGCCGGGGCAGGAGACCCAGTACTTC. The chain is built from TRBV4-1 and TRBJ2-5; 16 positions agree with TRBD2. The CDR3 is made up of 19 amino acids. J gave up 5 bases and V 4 bases, and 13 bases lay outside the gene matches. Germline CDR1 is MGHRA and CDR2 is YSYEKL.

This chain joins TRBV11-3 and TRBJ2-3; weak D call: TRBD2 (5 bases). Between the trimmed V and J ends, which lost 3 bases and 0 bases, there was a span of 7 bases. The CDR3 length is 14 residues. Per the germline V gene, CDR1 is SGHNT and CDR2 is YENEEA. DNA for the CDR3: TGTGCCAGCAGCTTCGGACTTAGCACAGATACGCAGTATTTT. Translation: CASSFGLSTDTQYF. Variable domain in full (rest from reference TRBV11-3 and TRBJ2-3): EAGVVQSPRYKIIEKKQPVAFWCNPISGHNTLYWYLQNLGQGPELLIRYENEEAVDDSQLPKDRFSAERLKGVDSTLKIQPAELGDSAVYLCASSFGLSTDTQYFGPGTRLTVL.

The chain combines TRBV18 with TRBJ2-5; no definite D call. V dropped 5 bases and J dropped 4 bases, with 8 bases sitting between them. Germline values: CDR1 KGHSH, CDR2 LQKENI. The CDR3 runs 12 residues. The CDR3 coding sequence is TGTGCCAGCTCAGTACAGCTAGAGACCCAGTACTTC. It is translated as CASSVQLETQYF.

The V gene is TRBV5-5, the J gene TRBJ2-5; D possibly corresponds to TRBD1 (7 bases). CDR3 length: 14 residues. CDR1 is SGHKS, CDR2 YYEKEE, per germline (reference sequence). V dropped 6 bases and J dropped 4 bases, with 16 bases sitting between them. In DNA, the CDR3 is TGTGCCAGCAAGTCAGGGGGGACGGTAGAGACCCAGTACTTC. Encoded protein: CASKSGGTVETQYF.

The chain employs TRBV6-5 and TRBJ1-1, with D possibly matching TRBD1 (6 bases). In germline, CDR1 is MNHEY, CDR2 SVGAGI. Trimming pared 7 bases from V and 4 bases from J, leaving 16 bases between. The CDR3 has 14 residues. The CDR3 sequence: CASMRGGQGTEAFF. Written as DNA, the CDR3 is TGTGCCAGCATGCGGGGGGGGCAGGGCACTGAAGCTTTCTTT.